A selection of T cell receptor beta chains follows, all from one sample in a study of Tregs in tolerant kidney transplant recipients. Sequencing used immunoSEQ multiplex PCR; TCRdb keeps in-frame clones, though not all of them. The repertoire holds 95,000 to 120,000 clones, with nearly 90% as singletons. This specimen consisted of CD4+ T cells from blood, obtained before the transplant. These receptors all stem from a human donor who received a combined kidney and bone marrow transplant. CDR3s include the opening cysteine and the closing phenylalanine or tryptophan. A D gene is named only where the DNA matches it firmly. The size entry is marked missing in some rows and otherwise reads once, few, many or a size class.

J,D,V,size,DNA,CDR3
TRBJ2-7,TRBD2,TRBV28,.,TGTGCCAGCAGTCCTATAGCGGGGGTGGGGAACTACGAGCAGTACTTC,CASSPIAGVGNYEQYF
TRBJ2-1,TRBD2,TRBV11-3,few,TGTGCCAGCAGCTTACAAGGACTAGCGTCGAATGAGCAGTTCTTC,CASSLQGLASNEQFF
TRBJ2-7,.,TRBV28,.,TGTGCCAGCACGTTCCGGACTTCCTACGAGCAGTACTTC,CASTFRTSYEQYF
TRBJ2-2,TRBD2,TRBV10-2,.,TGCGCCAGCAGACCAGGTCCTAGCGGGAGGGCCTCGACCGGGGAGCTGTTTTTT,CASRPGPSGRASTGELFF
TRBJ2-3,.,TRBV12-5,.,TGTGCTAGTGGTCCCCTTGGGCGCACAGATACGCAGTATTTT,CASGPLGRTDTQYF
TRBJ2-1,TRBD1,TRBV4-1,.,TGCGCCAGCAGCCCAGGGACAGGGGGGGGCAATGAGCAGTTCTTC,CASSPGTGGGNEQFF
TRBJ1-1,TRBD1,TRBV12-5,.,TGTGCTAGTGGTTTTTTGTATGCGCAGGGGGCAGAAGGGAATACTGAAGCTTTCTTT,CASGFLYAQGAEGNTEAFF
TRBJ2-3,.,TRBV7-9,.,TGTGCCAGCAGCTTAGGGGTAGCGACTAGCACAGATACGCAGTATTTT,CASSLGVATSTDTQYF
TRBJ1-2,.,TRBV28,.,TGTGCCAGCAGCCCACCCCACTTCTTGGGCAACTATGGCTACACCTTC,CASSPPHFLGNYGYTF
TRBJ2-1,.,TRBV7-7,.,TGTGCCAGCAGCTTAACGGGGGGGACAGATGAGCAGTTCTTC,CASSLTGGTDEQFF
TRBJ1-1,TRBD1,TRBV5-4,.,TGTGCCAGCAGCCCAGGACAGGCGAACACTGAAGCTTTCTTT,CASSPGQANTEAFF
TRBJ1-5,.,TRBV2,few,TGTGCCACTTCTCCGGGACAAAGCACGAATCAGCCCCAGCATTTT,CATSPGQSTNQPQHF
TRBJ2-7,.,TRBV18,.,TGTGCCAGCTCACCCCCGGAGACAGCCCCCTACGAGCAGTACTTC,CASSPPETAPYEQYF
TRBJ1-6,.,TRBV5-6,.,TGTGCCAGCAGAGAGTACGGGAATTCACCCCTCCACTTT,CASREYGNSPLHF
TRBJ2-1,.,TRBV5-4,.,TGTGCCAGCAGCTTGGACAGCCCCCCCTACAATGAGCAGTTCTTC,CASSLDSPPYNEQFF
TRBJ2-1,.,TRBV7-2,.,TGTGCCAGCAGCTTCCGGCCCGATACAGATGAGCAGTTCTTC,CASSFRPDTDEQFF
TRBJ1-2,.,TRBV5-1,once,TGCGCCAGCAGCTTGGATCCTAGCGTCTATGGCTACACCTTC,CASSLDPSVYGYTF
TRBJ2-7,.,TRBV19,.,TGTGCCAGTAGTATTGGTTTCGAGTACGAGCAGTACTTC,CASSIGFEYEQYF
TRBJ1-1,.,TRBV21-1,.,TGTGCCAGCAGAAGGCAACAGGCGGCTGAAGCTTTCTTT,CASRRQQAAEAFF
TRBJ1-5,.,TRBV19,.,TGTGCCAGTAGTAAGGGATCCTCTCGGCCGGGGGGTCAGCCCCAGCATTTT,CASSKGSSRPGGQPQHF
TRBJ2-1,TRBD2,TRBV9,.,TGTGCCAGCAGGCCGGGACTAGCAGACAATGAGCAGTTCTTC,CASRPGLADNEQFF
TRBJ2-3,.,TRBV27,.,TGTGCCAGCAGTTTTGGGGCTACCACAGATACGCAGTATTTT,CASSFGATTDTQYF
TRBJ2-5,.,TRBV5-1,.,TGCGCCAGCAGCCTGCGCGGGGTAGGGGAGACCCAGTACTTC,CASSLRGVGETQYF
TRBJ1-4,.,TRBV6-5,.,TGTGCCAGCAGAAGACAGGTTAATGAAAAACTGTTTTTT,CASRRQVNEKLFF
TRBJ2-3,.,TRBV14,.,TGTGCCAGCAGCCAAGCTTGGGGAGGTGGAACAGATACGCAGTATTTT,CASSQAWGGGTDTQYF